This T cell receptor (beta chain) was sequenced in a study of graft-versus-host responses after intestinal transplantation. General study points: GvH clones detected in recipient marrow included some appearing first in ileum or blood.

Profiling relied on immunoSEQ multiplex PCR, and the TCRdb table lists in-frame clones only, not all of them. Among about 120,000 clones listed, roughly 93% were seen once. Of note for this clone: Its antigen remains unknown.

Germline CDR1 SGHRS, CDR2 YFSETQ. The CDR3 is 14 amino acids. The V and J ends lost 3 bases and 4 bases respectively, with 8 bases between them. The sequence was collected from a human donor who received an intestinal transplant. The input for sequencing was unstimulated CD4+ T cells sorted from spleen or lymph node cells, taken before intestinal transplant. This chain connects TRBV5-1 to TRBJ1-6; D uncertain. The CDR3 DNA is TGCGCCAGCAGCTCCGGTCTATATAATTCACCCCTCCACTTT. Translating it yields CASSSGLYNSPLHF.